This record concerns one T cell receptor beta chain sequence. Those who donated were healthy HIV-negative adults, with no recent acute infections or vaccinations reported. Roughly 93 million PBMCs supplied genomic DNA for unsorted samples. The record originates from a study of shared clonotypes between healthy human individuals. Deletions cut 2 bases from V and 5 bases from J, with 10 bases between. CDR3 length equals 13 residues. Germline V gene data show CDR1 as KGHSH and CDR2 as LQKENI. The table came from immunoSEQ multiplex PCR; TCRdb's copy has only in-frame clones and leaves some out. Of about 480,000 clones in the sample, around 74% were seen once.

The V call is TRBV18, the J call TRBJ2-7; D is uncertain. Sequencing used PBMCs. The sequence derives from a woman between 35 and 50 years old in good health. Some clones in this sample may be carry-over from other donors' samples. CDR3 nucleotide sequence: TGTGCCAGCTCACCAGGTCCTATGAACGAGCAGTACTTC. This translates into CASSPGPMNEQYF.